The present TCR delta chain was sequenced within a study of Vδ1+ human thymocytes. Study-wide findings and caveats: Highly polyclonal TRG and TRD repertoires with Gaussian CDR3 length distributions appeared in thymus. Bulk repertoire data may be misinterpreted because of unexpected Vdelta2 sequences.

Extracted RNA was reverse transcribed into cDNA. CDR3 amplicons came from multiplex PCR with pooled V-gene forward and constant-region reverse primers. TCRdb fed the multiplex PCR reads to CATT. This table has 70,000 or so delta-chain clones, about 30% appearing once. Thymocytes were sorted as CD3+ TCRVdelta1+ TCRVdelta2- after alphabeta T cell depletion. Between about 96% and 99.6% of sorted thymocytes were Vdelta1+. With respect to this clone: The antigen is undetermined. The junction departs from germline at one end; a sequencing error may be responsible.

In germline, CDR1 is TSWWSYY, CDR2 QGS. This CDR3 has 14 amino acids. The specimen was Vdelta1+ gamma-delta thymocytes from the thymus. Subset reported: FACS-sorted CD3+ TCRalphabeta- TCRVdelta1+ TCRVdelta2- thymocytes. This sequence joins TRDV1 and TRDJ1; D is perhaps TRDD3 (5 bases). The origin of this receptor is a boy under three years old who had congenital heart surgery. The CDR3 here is CALGAGKGLDQLIF. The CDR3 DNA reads TGTGCTCTTGGGGCTGGGAAGGGGCTCGATCAACTCATCTTT.